The T cell receptor (beta chain) described here comes from a study of blood T cells in healthy people across ages. This clonotype was detected only a few times. Its antigen is unidentified. Then a second PCR, running roughly 7 to 11 cycles, was carried out with a sample-barcoded 5' primer and a J-beta primer mix. TCRdb ran MiXCR on the 5' RACE reads and lists one entry per CDR3 protein. This repertoire shows approximately 490,000 distinct CDR3 sequences, more than 20% found once; its top ten account for under 9%. Findings and limits, study-wide: In long-lived donors, naive CD4+ cell counts and diversity exceeded those of aged donors.

V lost 3 bases and J lost 0; bases outside the gene matches: 9. Germline CDR1 is LGHNA and CDR2 is YSLEER. The CDR3 is 18 amino acids. This sample also appeared in a second study, on T cells of mothers and their children. This second report adds: Nine systemically healthy Caucasian donors: three mothers, six children. Comparable shaping of TCR recombination output by thymic selection was observed in related and unrelated pairs. With unrelated pairs as the comparison, related mother-child pairs had a slightly higher overlap that was not significant.

The source material was blood. The sequence was collected from a boy younger than 18 in good health. V is TRBV4-3 and J is TRBJ2-1, with 9 positions matching TRBD2. The CDR3: CASSQRLASGDSYNEQFF. CDR3 DNA sequence: TGCGCCAGCAGCCAGCGATTGGCTAGCGGGGACTCCTACAATGAGCAGTTCTTC.